This TCR beta chain was observed in a study of siplizumab effects on memory and regulatory T cells. Study-wide points: Naive T cells looked more diverse than memory cells and looked like major alloresponse contributors.

Data came from immunoSEQ multiplex PCR; TCRdb stores just in-frame clones and leaves some out. Here the sample spans 95,000 to 110,000 clones, roughly 92% being singletons. Trimming took off 4 bases at V and 0 bases at J, with 14 bases between the two ends. In germline, CDR1 is SGHRS, CDR2 YFSETQ. CDR3 length: 15 amino acids. Comment on this clone: As yet, its antigen is unknown.

The sequenced sample was Tregs sorted from blood. J is TRBJ2-7 and V is TRBV5-1, with D possibly being TRBD1 (6 bases). This TCR derives from a human donor in good health. The CDR3 loop is CASSPLDSSSYEQYF. The CDR3 DNA sequence: TGCGCCAGCAGCCCATTGGACAGCAGCTCCTACGAGCAGTACTTC.